These 10 T cell receptor beta chains were sequenced from one sample in a study of shared clonotypes between healthy human individuals (dated by TCRdb to 2020 to 2021). For the CD8 naive samples, CD45RO-negative cells were positively selected for CCR7, yielding a CD45RA+CCR7+ population from which TemRA cells were excluded. Libraries were made using the immunoSEQ multiplex PCR assay. Not all clones reach the TCRdb copy of this immuneACCESS table, which keeps in-frame sequences only. Checked studies attribute under half of the gap to unresolved V genes and leave the rest unexplained. For this sample the table gives about 590,000 clones, of which nearly 97% were detected only once. Together, the top ten hold less than 0.13% of the sample. What was sequenced was naive CD8+ T cells sorted from blood. The cell subset or site label of this sample denotes: CD45RA+CCR7+. These receptors came from a woman in her thirties in good health.

This chain connects TRBV4-1 to TRBJ2-1, with 7 bases aligning to TRBD2. The V gene's germline CDR1 is MGHRA and CDR2 YSYEKL. This CDR3 region has 15 residues. V trimming: 5 bases; J trimming: 0 bases; junction bases outside the gene matches: 4. CDR3 in DNA: TGCGCCAGCAGCTGGGGGAGGGACTCCTACAATGAGCAGTTCTTC. Protein sequence: CASSWGRDSYNEQFF.

The chain couples TRBV27 to TRBJ2-7; 9 bases line up with TRBD2. The CDR3 is made up of 12 amino acids. The trim removed 7 bases at V and 6 bases at J, leaving 4 bases unmatched. Per the germline V gene, CDR1 is MNHEY and CDR2 is SMNVEV (reference sequence). The CDR3, as DNA: TGTGCCAGCACTAGCGGGACCTCCGAGCAGTACTTC. This translates into CASTSGTSEQYF.

The chain joins TRBV2 to TRBJ2-7; D possibly corresponds to TRBD1 (6 bases). Trimming took 3 bases from V and 1 from J, leaving 13 bases between them. The germline V gene encodes CDR1 SNHLY and CDR2 FYNNEI. The CDR3 is 15 amino acids. Here the CDR3 reads CASSEQFGQSYEQYF. CDR3 DNA: TGTGCCAGCAGTGAGCAGTTCGGACAGTCCTACGAGCAGTACTTC.

The sample holds one count of this clone. V and J are TRBV4-1 and TRBJ2-4; 10 nucleotides agree with TRBD1. This CDR3 is built from 15 residues. Germline V gives CDR1 MGHRA, CDR2 YSYEKL. After removal of 5 bases from V and 8 bases from J, the junction contained 9 bases not matched to a gene. Here the CDR3 DNA reads TGCGCCAGCAGCATCCGGGACAGGGGTTTGGACATTCAGTACTTC. This sequence encodes CASSIRDRGLDIQYF.

In regard to this clone: At one end, the junction sequence differs from germline, possibly due to a read error. The gene calls are TRBV19 and TRBJ2-5; D not resolved. CDR3 size: 12 residues. Per the germline V gene, CDR1 is LNHDA and CDR2 is SQIVND (reference sequence). CDR3 DNA: TGTGCCAGCAGTATATCTGGTGAGACCCAGTACTTC. Its translation is CASSISGETQYF.

This chain uses TRBV2 with TRBJ1-1; D gene uncertain. This CDR3 is 14 amino acids long. V was pared by 2 bases and J by 5 bases, with 12 bases between. Germline V lookup: CDR1 SNHLY, CDR2 FYNNEI. The CDR3 coding sequence is TGTGCCAGCAGTGAACTAAAGGGCAGGACTGAAGCTTTCTTT. Translated, it gives CASSELKGRTEAFF.

The chain joins TRBV27 to TRBJ2-7, with D maybe TRBD2 (6 bases). Trimming stripped 5 bases from V and 4 bases from J, with 24 bases between. Germline V gene sequence: CDR1 MNHEY, CDR2 SMNVEV (reference sequence). The CDR3 sequence is 17 residues long. CDR3 bases: TGTGCCAGCAGTATGGGGGACTCCTCATGGGGCCGATACGAGCAGTACTTC. It yields the protein CASSMGDSSWGRYEQYF.

This clone was observed once. The chain employs TRBV2 and TRBJ2-7; tentative D call: TRBD2 (5 bases). CDR3 length equals 14 residues. Germline CDR1 and CDR2: SNHLY and FYNNEI. V was pared by 7 bases and J by 0 bases, with 13 bases between. The CDR3 loop reads CASNAGLSSYEQYF. The CDR3 DNA follows: TGTGCCAGCAACGCGGGCCTAAGCTCCTACGAGCAGTACTTC.

J is TRBJ2-1 and V is TRBV7-3, with 11 nucleotides matching TRBD2. Losses at the gene ends were 5 bases for V and 3 bases for J; bases not matched to a gene: 9. There are 17 residues in the CDR3. The germline CDR1 and CDR2 sequences are SGHTA and FQGTGA. The CDR3 is CASSTTGLADIYNEQFF. The CDR3 bases are TGTGCCAGCAGCACGACGGGACTAGCGGATATCTACAATGAGCAGTTCTTC.

This rearrangement joins TRBV28 to TRBJ2-1; no definite D call. V lost 2 bases and J lost 4, with 12 bases in between. Looked up from germline, CDR1 is MDHEN and CDR2 is SYDVKM. The length of the CDR3 is 15 residues. CDR3 bases: TGTGCCAGCAGTTTAAGGGCTGGTGGGTACAATGAGCAGTTCTTC. The encoded protein is CASSLRAGGYNEQFF.